A selection of T cell receptor beta chains follows, all from one sample in a study of T-cell reconstitution after alpha-beta-depleted transplantation in children. MiXCR was run by TCRdb on the PCR reads, yielding one entry per CDR3 protein. The sample records 700,000 to 950,000 distinct CDR3 sequences, 16% being singletons. Material: PBMCs, mostly from graft donor cells, obtained 360 days after TCRalphabeta/CD19-depleted stem cell transplant. The receptors stem from a male patient aged 10 to 17 who had a stem cell transplant for acute lymphoblastic leukemia, so the T cells may come from the graft donor. The CDR3 runs from the conserved cysteine through the conserved F or W. The D gene is left open where the match is weak. A row's size may be missing; if present it is once, few, many or a size class.

j_call v_call cdr3_length d_call clone_size cdr3_aa cdr3_nt
TRBJ2-3 TRBV20-1 15 - few CSAFKGGPGTDTQYF TGCAGTGCCTTCAAGGGGGGGCCTGGGACAGATACGCAGTATTTT
TRBJ2-5 TRBV3-1 17 TRBD2 - CASSLRTSGSIQETQYF TGTGCCAGCAGCCTCAGGACTAGCGGGAGCATTCAAGAGACCCAGTACTTC
TRBJ2-4 TRBV5-6 16 TRBD2 many CASSRSLVGLAGREYF TGTGCCAGCAGCCGTAGTCTCGTTGGACTAGCGGGAAGGGAGTACTTC
TRBJ2-5 TRBV5-5 16 - - CASSLAARLSLETQYF TGTGCCAGCAGCTTGGCAGCCAGGCTATCCCTGGAGACCCAGTACTTC
TRBJ2-7 TRBV20-1 12 - - CSASDRLHEQYF TGCAGTGCTAGCGACCGTTTGCACGAGCAGTACTTC
TRBJ2-7 TRBV29-1 12 - few CSVVSDGYEQYF TGCAGCGTTGTGTCCGACGGCTACGAGCAGTACTTC
TRBJ2-7 TRBV5-1 12 - many CASRRGAYEQYF TGCGCCAGCAGGAGGGGGGCCTACGAGCAGTACTTC
TRBJ2-5 TRBV20-1 13 - many CSARDQNQETQYF TGCAGTGCTAGAGATCAGAATCAAGAGACCCAGTACTTC
TRBJ2-7 TRBV3-1 15 - - CASSLRGLGDYEQYF TGTGCCAGCAGTCTACGGGGGCTCGGGGACTACGAGCAGTACTTC
TRBJ2-1 TRBV6-1 14 TRBD2 - CASRTSGVYNEQFF TGTGCCAGCAGAACTAGCGGGGTTTACAATGAGCAGTTCTTC
TRBJ2-1 TRBV6-1 15 TRBD2 - CASRPREGLVYEQFF TGTGCCAGCAGGCCACGGGAGGGCCTAGTCTATGAGCAGTTCTTC
TRBJ2-1 TRBV4-2 16 - few CASSQDSISLDNEQFF TGTGCCAGCAGCCAAGATAGTATTAGCCTAGACAATGAGCAGTTCTTC
TRBJ2-7 TRBV12-3/TRBV12-4 15 TRBD2 - CASSLEAAGGTEQYF TGTGCCAGCAGTTTGGAGGCAGCGGGAGGTACCGAGCAGTACTTC
TRBJ1-5 TRBV19 16 - - CASSFRPGAGNQPQHF TGTGCCAGTAGTTTCCGCCCCGGGGCTGGCAATCAGCCCCAGCATTTT
TRBJ1-6 TRBV25-1 16 TRBD1 - CASSDSGQMSNSPLHF TGTGCCAGCAGTGACTCGGGACAGATGTCAAATTCACCCCTCCACTTT
TRBJ2-2 TRBV5-1 17 - few CASSLGAGRRFGGELFF TGCGCCAGCAGCTTGGGTGCGGGAAGGAGGTTTGGCGGGGAGCTGTTTTTT
TRBJ2-1 TRBV11-1 14 - - CASSLRPTYNEQFF TGTGCCAGCAGCTTAAGGCCAACCTACAATGAGCAGTTCTTC
TRBJ2-1 TRBV7-7 16 TRBD2 - CASSSLTSGGYNEQFF TGTGCCAGCAGCTCCCTGACTAGCGGGGGGTACAATGAGCAGTTCTTC
TRBJ2-7 TRBV27 15 - - CASSLFHGHTYEQYF TGTGCCAGCAGTTTATTCCACGGACATACTTACGAGCAGTACTTC
TRBJ2-7 TRBV5-1 16 TRBD2 many CASRPFGRGSSYEQYF TGCGCCAGCAGGCCGTTCGGGCGGGGGAGCTCCTACGAGCAGTACTTC
TRBJ1-2 TRBV7-8 13 - few CASSVRGDYGYTF TGTGCCAGCAGCGTCAGGGGAGACTATGGCTACACCTTC
TRBJ2-2 TRBV5-1 16 TRBD2 few CASSGTSGSTTGELFF TGCGCCAGCAGCGGGACTAGCGGGAGCACCACCGGGGAGCTGTTTTTT
TRBJ1-2 TRBV4-1 14 - few CASNFGQRVVGYTF TGCGCCAGCAATTTCGGACAGAGGGTTGTCGGCTACACCTTC
TRBJ1-4 TRBV3-1 13 - few CASTSHGSEKLFF TGTGCCAGCACCTCTCATGGAAGTGAAAAACTGTTTTTT
TRBJ2-3 TRBV5-1 16 TRBD2 many CASSLASGALTDTQYF TGCGCCAGCAGCTTGGCCAGCGGGGCTCTCACAGATACGCAGTATTTT
TRBJ2-3 TRBV29-1 13 - few CSVGSGRTDTQYF TGCAGCGTTGGCTCAGGTCGCACAGATACGCAGTATTTT
TRBJ2-1 TRBV11-2 16 TRBD2 - CASSRSGRILYNEQFF TGTGCCAGCAGCCGAAGCGGGAGGATTCTCTACAATGAGCAGTTCTTC
TRBJ2-3 TRBV15 13 - few CATSQLNTDTQYF TGTGCCACCAGCCAGTTGAACACAGATACGCAGTATTTT
TRBJ2-3 TRBV10-1 15 - few CASSEGLASTDTQYF TGCGCCAGCAGTGAAGGTCTAGCATCCACAGATACGCAGTATTTT
TRBJ2-1 TRBV7-7 14 - few CASSCGGKGDEQFF TGTGCCAGCAGCTGTGGGGGAAAGGGGGATGAGCAGTTCTTC
TRBJ2-1 TRBV24-1 16 TRBD1 - CATSDFIGGFGNEQFF TGTGCCACCAGTGATTTTATAGGGGGCTTCGGGAATGAGCAGTTCTTC
TRBJ2-5 TRBV7-9 15 - many CASSTYLRGVDSQYF TGTGCCAGCAGCACGTATTTAAGGGGGGTCGACTCCCAGTACTTC
TRBJ2-2 TRBV18 17 TRBD1 - CASSPQGASWITGELFF TGTGCCAGCTCACCCCAGGGGGCGAGTTGGATCACCGGGGAGCTGTTTTTT
TRBJ2-2 TRBV14 17 TRBD2 few CASSQPGLAGDHGELFF TGTGCCAGCAGCCAGCCTGGACTAGCGGGAGATCACGGGGAGCTGTTTTTT
TRBJ2-7 TRBV6-2/TRBV6-3 14 TRBD1 many CASSYFRGSYEQYF TGTGCCAGCAGTTACTTCAGGGGGTCCTACGAGCAGTACTTC
TRBJ2-1 TRBV20-1 14 - - CSARISGSYNEQFF TGCAGTGCTAGAATCTCGGGCTCCTACAATGAGCAGTTCTTC
TRBJ2-5 TRBV20-1 15 - few CSARDPGTFQETQYF TGCAGTGCTAGAGATCCCGGGACTTTCCAAGAGACCCAGTACTTC
TRBJ2-2 TRBV4-2 16 - - CASSQERLGNTGELFF TGTGCCAGCAGCCAAGAGAGGCTAGGGAACACCGGGGAGCTGTTTTTT
TRBJ2-5 TRBV29-1 15 TRBD2 - CSVVGVAGWGETQYF TGCAGCGTTGTTGGGGTAGCGGGCTGGGGAGAGACCCAGTACTTC
TRBJ2-1 TRBV5-1 16 - - CASSHSGLAAYNEQFF TGCGCCAGCAGTCATTCAGGCCTTGCGGCCTACAATGAGCAGTTCTTC
TRBJ2-3 TRBV12-3/TRBV12-4 16 - few CASSFFSAKPTDTQYF TGTGCCAGCAGTTTTTTTAGCGCGAAGCCCACAGATACGCAGTATTTT
TRBJ2-2 TRBV4-1 15 - - CASSQEDGVTGELFF TGCGCCAGCAGCCAAGAAGACGGGGTCACCGGGGAGCTGTTTTTT
TRBJ2-1 TRBV4-2 15 TRBD2 few CASSQVTSGINEQFF TGTGCCAGCAGCCAAGTAACTAGCGGGATCAATGAGCAGTTCTTC
TRBJ2-1 TRBV10-2 14 - few CASSESRGDNEQFF TGCGCCAGCAGTGAGTCAAGGGGGGACAATGAGCAGTTCTTC
TRBJ2-5 TRBV5-4 16 - few CASSLVWQGPGETQYF TGTGCCAGCAGCTTGGTGTGGCAGGGTCCGGGAGAGACCCAGTACTTC
TRBJ2-1 TRBV12-2 10 - - CASRLRYEFF TGTGCAAGTCGCTTACGCTATGAGTTCTTC
TRBJ2-5 TRBV10-3 14 - few CAISETVLQETQYF TGTGCCATCAGTGAAACAGTCCTCCAAGAGACCCAGTACTTC
TRBJ1-4 TRBV6-5 15 TRBD1 few CASSYPTGSNEKLFF TGTGCCAGCAGTTACCCGACAGGGTCAAATGAAAAACTGTTTTTT
TRBJ1-3 TRBV12-3/TRBV12-4 14 - - CASSTFALGNTIYF TGTGCCAGCAGTACGTTCGCTCTGGGAAACACCATATATTTT